One and the same sample provided the 29 T cell receptor beta chains below, sequenced in a study of blood T cell repertoires in COVID-19. The repertoire was sequenced with immunoSEQ multiplex PCR; TCRdb's copy has only in-frame clones and lacks some. The table lists hundreds of thousands of clones, about 87% of them singletons, with just over 2.5% in the top ten. What was sequenced was PBMCs or T cells enriched from blood (not recorded which). Source of these receptors: a woman under 40 with acute COVID-19.

The chain employs TRBV6-5 and TRBJ1-2; D is perhaps TRBD1 (6 bases). Germline V gives CDR1 MNHEY, CDR2 SVGAGI. V shed 0 bases and J shed 7 bases, with 18 bases lying between them. The CDR3 length is 16 residues. DNA of the CDR3: TGTGCCAGCAGTTACTCGATCCGGAACAGGGATGGTGGCTACACCTTC. Protein product: CASSYSIRNRDGGYTF.

The chain recombines TRBV5-8 with TRBJ1-1, with 7 bases matching TRBD1. With 6 bases clipped from V and 8 bases from J, the junction kept 16 bases outside the gene matches. Germline values: CDR1 SGHTS, CDR2 YDEGEE. CDR3 length equals 15 residues. The DNA for the CDR3 is TGTGCCAGCACCTCGGTGGGGACAGCAGTCCTCGAAGCTTTCTTT. The encoded protein is CASTSVGTAVLEAFF.

To note about this clone: Other DNA sequences within the sample encode an identical CDR3. The chain is built from TRBV5-1 and TRBJ1-1; D not resolved. The length of the CDR3 is 13 residues. V was clipped by 0 bases and J by 2 bases, with 5 bases between them. The germline gives CDR1 SGHRS, CDR2 YFSETQ. The CDR3 here is CASSLGPNTEAFF. In DNA form, the CDR3 reads TGCGCCAGCAGCTTGGGGCCCAACACTGAAGCTTTCTTT.

The genes are TRBV3-1 (or the pseudogene TRBV3-2) and TRBJ2-7, with TRBD1 matching over 9 bases. This CDR3 has 14 amino acids. V was clipped by 1 base and J by 6 bases; unmatched bases: 4. The V gene's germline CDR1 is LGHDT and CDR2 YNNKEL (reference sequence). In nucleotides, the CDR3 is TGTGCCAGCAGCCAAGCCGGGACAGGGTCCGAGCAGTACTTC. This encodes CASSQAGTGSEQYF.

V and J are TRBV4-2 and TRBJ1-3; 9 bases agree with TRBD1. Per the germline V gene, CDR1 is LGHNA and CDR2 is YNFKEQ. The CDR3 totals 16 residues. After removal of 0 bases from V and 9 bases from J, the junction contained 9 bases not matched to a gene. In DNA form, the CDR3 reads TGTGCCAGCAGCCAAGATAGTGGACAGGGGAGCAGCACCATATATTTT. Translated, it gives CASSQDSGQGSSTIYF.

The chain is built from TRBV7-2 and TRBJ2-1; 9 bases are shared with TRBD2. Trimming cost V 5 bases and J 8 bases; bases outside gene matches: 16. This CDR3 comprises 17 residues. Germline CDR1 SGHTA, CDR2 FQGNSA. CDR3 sequence: CASSHSRGGAGLDEQFF. The CDR3 nucleotides read TGTGCCAGCAGCCATTCCCGCGGGGGGGCCGGGTTGGATGAGCAGTTCTTC.

The chain has TRBV6-2 or TRBV6-3 and TRBJ2-5, with D possibly matching TRBD1 (6 bases). The CDR3 covers 15 residues. Trimming left V 1 base short and J 2 bases short, with 11 bases between. Germline assignment: CDR1 MNHEY and CDR2 SVGEGT. CDR3 amino acids: CASSYLFQGQETQYF. The CDR3 DNA sequence: TGTGCCAGCAGTTACTTGTTCCAGGGGCAAGAGACCCAGTACTTC.

This clone was recorded once. This sequence joins TRBV5-1 and TRBJ2-2; the D gene is possibly TRBD1 (5 bases). The V end lost 4 bases, the J end lost 4 bases, and 8 bases lay between the germline ends. This CDR3 is built from 13 residues. Germline-derived CDR1 and CDR2 are SGHRS and YFSETQ. The CDR3 is CASSIDSTGELFF. For the CDR3, the DNA is TGCGCCAGCAGCATCGACAGCACCGGGGAGCTGTTTTTT.

This sequence joins TRBV19 and TRBJ2-5; perhaps TRBD2 as D (5 bases). The CDR3 extends over 14 amino acids. Trimming stripped 1 base from V and 6 bases from J, with 12 bases between. The V gene's germline CDR1 is LNHDA and CDR2 SQIVND (reference sequence). CDR3 protein: CASSIAGRSKTQYF. CDR3 DNA sequence: TGTGCCAGTAGTATAGCGGGAAGGTCCAAGACCCAGTACTTC.

V usage is TRBV2 and J usage is TRBJ1-2; D uncertain. Germline CDR1 SNHLY, CDR2 FYNNEI. This CDR3 has 16 amino acids. V was shortened by 6 bases and J by 6 bases, with 23 bases between the two germline ends. The CDR3 loop reads CASRFAGNPSGDGYTF. CDR3 nucleotide sequence: TGTGCCAGCAGGTTCGCCGGGAATCCAAGTGGGGATGGCTACACCTTC. Full variable domain (outside the CDR3, taken from reference TRBV2 and TRBJ1-2): EPEVTQTPSHQVTQMGQEVILRCVPISNHLYFYWYRQILGQKVEFLVSFYNNEISEKSEIFDDQFSVERPDGSNFTLKIRSTKLEDSAMYFCASRFAGNPSGDGYTFGSGTRLTVV.

This rearrangement joins TRBV5-1 to TRBJ2-3; perhaps TRBD1 as D (7 bases). The germline CDR1 and CDR2 sequences are SGHRS and YFSETQ. CDR3 length: 17 amino acids. The V and J ends lost 1 base and 1 base respectively, with 16 bases between them. CDR3 amino acids: CASSLINTGEGTDTQYF. DNA for the CDR3: TGCGCCAGCAGCTTGATCAACACAGGGGAGGGCACAGATACGCAGTATTTT.

The V gene is TRBV10-3, the J gene TRBJ1-1; TRBD1 matches 9 bases. J lost 7 bases, V lost 6 bases, and 9 bases had no gene match. In germline, CDR1 is ENHRY, CDR2 SYGVKD. The CDR3 runs to 14 residues. CDR3: CAIRTRTGVFEAFF. CDR3 DNA: TGTGCCATCAGGACCAGGACAGGGGTTTTTGAAGCTTTCTTT.

Of note for this clone: A junction boundary mismatches the germline segment, possibly from a read error. The CDR3 loop reads CASREGAGDGYTF. Here the CDR3 DNA reads TGTGCCAGCAGAGAAGGGGCAGGGGATGGCTACACCTTC. The J gene is TRBJ1-2, the V gene TRBV6-1, with a weak D call TRBD1 (6 bases). The CDR3 length is 13 residues. The germline V gene encodes CDR1 MNHNS and CDR2 SASEGT.

V usage is TRBV28 and J usage is TRBJ1-3; 9 bases fit TRBD1. CDR1 is MDHEN and CDR2 is SYDVKM in the germline V gene. Trimming cost V 3 bases and J 2 bases; bases outside gene matches: 5. The CDR3 is made up of 16 amino acids. CDR3 nucleotides: TGTGCCAGCAGTTTTGGGGACAGGGTTCCTGGAAACACCATATATTTT. It is translated as CASSFGDRVPGNTIYF.

The chain couples TRBV7-9 to TRBJ1-2; D is perhaps TRBD1 (5 bases). Germline-derived CDR1 and CDR2 are SEHNR and FQNEAQ (reference sequence). This CDR3 spans 17 amino acids. V was trimmed by 1 base and J by 8 bases, leaving 23 bases between them. This CDR3 is CASSLVPPTGHQRGYTF. The CDR3 coding sequence is TGTGCCAGCAGCTTAGTACCCCCCACAGGACACCAAAGGGGCTACACCTTC. The full variable domain, completed using reference TRBV7-9 and TRBJ1-2, is DTGVSQNPRHKITKRGQNVTFRCDPISEHNRLYWYRQTLGQGPEFLTYFQNEAQLEKSRLLSDRFSAERPKGSFSTLEIQRTEQGDSAMYLCASSLVPPTGHQRGYTFGSGTRLTVV.

Details on this clone: A read error may account for a junction end that differs from germline. The chain has TRBV7-7 and TRBJ2-2; D is perhaps TRBD1 (6 bases). The CDR3 extends over 16 amino acids. Germline V gene lookup returns CDR1 SSHAT and CDR2 FNYEAQ (reference sequence). The CDR3 sequence is CASSPLMGADTGELFF. For the CDR3, the DNA is TGTGCTAGCAGCCCCTTAATGGGGGCCGACACCGGGGAGCTGTTTTTT.

This chain joins TRBV7-6 and TRBJ1-6; TRBD1 matches at 8 bases. Germline V gene lookup returns CDR1 SGHVS and CDR2 FNYEAQ. V lost 3 bases, J lost 6 bases, and 4 bases stayed unmatched. The CDR3 loop spans 15 amino acids. The CDR3 DNA sequence: TGTGCCAGCAGCTTCACAGGGGGTCCTAATTCACCCCTCCACTTT. This codes for CASSFTGGPNSPLHF. Combining the CDR3 with reference TRBV7-6 and TRBJ1-6 gives the whole variable domain GAGVSQSPRYKVTKRGQDVALRCDPISGHVSLYWYRQALGQGPEFLTYFNYEAQQDKSGLPNDRFSAERPEGSISTLTIQRTEQRDSAMYRCASSFTGGPNSPLHFGNGTRLTVT.

Note on this clone: Other nucleotide sequences in the sample specify the same CDR3. The chain links TRBV4-1 to TRBJ1-3; no definite D call. The CDR3 loop spans 15 amino acids. CDR1 and CDR2 (germline): MGHRA, YSYEKL. V lost 0 bases to trimming and J lost 1 base, with 7 bases between them. This CDR3 is CASSQDPGSGNTIYF. CDR3 DNA: TGCGCCAGCAGCCAAGATCCAGGATCTGGAAACACCATATATTTT.

V and J are TRBV29-1 and TRBJ1-4; 8 bases match TRBD1. This CDR3 is 14 amino acids long. The trim removed 6 bases at V and 0 bases at J, leaving 3 bases unmatched. Germline CDR1 and CDR2: SQVTM and ANQGSEA. CDR3 nucleotides: TGCAGCGTGCTACAGGGGGCAACTAATGAAAAACTGTTTTTT. As protein: CSVLQGATNEKLFF. Together with reference TRBV29-1 and TRBJ1-4, the CDR3 gives the full variable domain: SAVISQKPSRDICQRGTSLTIQCQVDSQVTMMFWYRQQPGQSLTLIATANQGSEATYESGFVIDKFPISRPNLTFSTLTVSNMSPEDSSIYLCSVLQGATNEKLFFGSGTQLSVL.

This chain uses TRBV27 with TRBJ1-6; possible D gene TRBD1, 5 bases. Germline CDR1 is MNHEY and CDR2 is SMNVEV (reference sequence). The CDR3 spans 15 residues. V lost 8 bases and J 0 bases, leaving 11 bases between the germline ends. Here the CDR3 DNA reads TGTGCCAGCGCGGAGGGGAGCTCCTATAATTCACCCCTCCACTTT. Translating gives CASAEGSSYNSPLHF.

The chain is built from TRBV10-1 and TRBJ1-1, with D tentatively TRBD1 (6 bases). The ends were cut back, 3 bases at V and 2 bases at J, with 10 bases in the middle. This CDR3 spans 14 amino acids. Germline loops: CDR1 WNHNN, CDR2 SYGVQD (reference sequence). This CDR3 reads CASSDRGINTEAFF. For the CDR3, the DNA is TGCGCCAGCAGTGACAGGGGAATCAACACTGAAGCTTTCTTT.

This clone was detected only a few times. The chain carries TRBV19 and TRBJ1-5; 7 bases align to TRBD1. After removal of 4 bases from V and 3 bases from J, the junction contained 9 bases not matched to a gene. Per the germline V gene, CDR1 is LNHDA and CDR2 is SQIVND (reference sequence). The CDR3 length is 16 residues. In DNA form, the CDR3 reads TGTGCCAGTAGTAGGGACAGAAATTTGGCCAATCAGCCCCAGCATTTT. It specifies CASSRDRNLANQPQHF.

CDR3 sequence: CASSLETGRPTNYGYTF. CDR3 coding DNA: TGTGCCAGCAGCCTAGAGACAGGACGACCTACAAACTATGGCTACACCTTC. The genes are TRBV7-2 and TRBJ1-2, with a tentative D call TRBD1 (6 bases). V was cut by 5 bases and J by 2 bases, with 21 bases left in between. Germline V CDR1 and CDR2: SGHTA, FQGNSA. The CDR3 is 17 residues long.

The rearrangement joins TRBV5-1 to TRBJ1-6, with D unclear. The V end was cut by 0 bases, the J end by 7 bases, with 11 bases between. Germline loops: CDR1 SGHRS, CDR2 YFSETQ. The CDR3 contains 15 residues. The CDR3 protein is CASSLGPGENSPLHF. The CDR3 DNA is TGCGCCAGCAGCTTGGGGCCAGGCGAGAATTCACCCCTCCACTTT.

The V call is TRBV27, the J call TRBJ2-1; unclear D gene. This CDR3 is 14 amino acids long. Deletions cut 8 bases from V and 0 bases from J, with 11 bases between. Germline lookup yields CDR1 MNHEY and CDR2 SMNVEV (reference sequence). This CDR3 is CASRLYSSYNEQFF. CDR3 DNA: TGTGCCAGCCGCCTTTACAGCTCCTACAATGAGCAGTTCTTC.

The chain recombines TRBV14 with TRBJ2-7; D is uncertain. The germline V gene encodes CDR1 SGHDN and CDR2 FVKESK. V shed 4 bases and J shed 0 bases, with 10 bases lying between them. This CDR3 is 14 amino acids long. CDR3 amino acids: CASSPSGSSYEQYF. As DNA, the CDR3 is TGTGCCAGCAGCCCTAGTGGATCCTCCTACGAGCAGTACTTC.

V is TRBV5-4 and J is TRBJ1-1; 7 bases align to TRBD1. Germline CDR1 and CDR2: SGHNT and YYREEE (reference sequence). The J segment lost 6 bases and the V segment lost 0 bases, leaving 8 bases of the junction unmatched. This CDR3 spans 15 amino acids. DNA of the CDR3: TGTGCCAGCAGCTTGGGGCAGGGGGAAATCTCTGAAGCTTTCTTT. This encodes CASSLGQGEISEAFF.

V is TRBV4-1 and J is TRBJ2-5; D unclear. The germline V gene encodes CDR1 MGHRA and CDR2 YSYEKL. This CDR3 has 14 amino acids. V shed 1 base and J shed 2 bases, with 8 bases lying between them. The CDR3 DNA reads TGCGCCAGCAGCCAAGTCTCCGTACAAGAGACCCAGTACTTC. It translates to CASSQVSVQETQYF.

The CDR3 DNA follows: TGTGCCAGCAGTTCGAGGCTGGTCAATCAGCCCCAGCATTTT. Translating gives CASSSRLVNQPQHF. V and J are TRBV6-5 and TRBJ1-5; D is unresolved. The V end was cut by 4 bases, the J end by 3 bases, with 10 bases between. Germline V gives CDR1 MNHEY, CDR2 SVGAGI. This CDR3 is 14 amino acids long.